A single sample is the source of the 8 T cell receptor beta chains below, sequenced in a study of blood T cells in healthy people across ages. The use of a sample-barcoded 5' primer and a J-beta primer mix characterized a second PCR of 7 to 11 cycles. Each CDR3 protein is one row after TCRdb ran MiXCR on the 5' RACE reads. The sample has 750,000 to 950,000 distinct CDR3 sequences; 20% to 30% are singletons. The data were also submitted as part of a second study, on T cells of mothers and their children.

Source material: blood. Receptors originate from a boy aged 5-17 years in good health.

V usage is TRBV29-1 and J usage is TRBJ2-4, with D possibly being TRBD1 or TRBD2 (6 bases each). Deletions cut 5 bases from V and 5 bases from J, with 22 bases between. Germline loops: CDR1 SQVTM, CDR2 ANQGSEA. The CDR3 runs 16 residues. CDR3 coding DNA: TGCAGCGTTTACGACAGGACCGGGGGTTCCCAAAACATTCAGTACTTC. Translated: CSVYDRTGGSQNIQYF.

The sample holds a few counts of this clonotype. The V call is TRBV3-1, the J call TRBJ2-5; TRBD2 matches 13 bases. J gave up 11 bases and V 4 bases, and 10 bases lay outside the gene matches. This CDR3 contains 15 residues. Germline CDR1 LGHDT, CDR2 YNNKEL (reference sequence). The CDR3 spells CASSPGTSGDPEQYF. CDR3 DNA: TGTGCCAGCAGCCCTGGGACTAGCGGGGACCCTGAGCAGTACTTC.

This chain uses TRBV14 with TRBJ1-1; no reliable D call. The CDR3 contains 22 residues. CDR1 and CDR2 from the germline V gene are SGHDN and FVKESK. The V gene lost 1 base and the J gene lost 0 bases, with 30 bases spanning the gap. The CDR3 spells CASSQGKMERGRLLRLNTEAFF. The CDR3 nucleotides are TGTGCCAGCAGCCAAGGGAAGATGGAGAGAGGGAGGCTTTTGAGGCTGAACACTGAAGCTTTCTTT.

The chain couples TRBV6-5 to TRBJ1-2; no definite D call. The CDR3 is 14 residues long. Germline CDR1 reads MNHEY; CDR2 reads SVGAGI. With 5 bases removed from V and 8 bases from J, the gap between germline ends came to 18 bases. For the CDR3, the DNA is TGTGCCAGCAGTCCGCTCACATGGGCTGGGGGCTACACCTTC. Translating gives CASSPLTWAGGYTF.

The chain carries TRBV6-5 and TRBJ2-1; tentative D call: TRBD2 (7 bases). The DNA matches TRBJ2-7 better at its end, which makes the J call doubtful. Germline CDR1 and CDR2: MNHEY and SVGAGI. The CDR3 is 14 residues long. The CDR3 DNA reads TGTGCCAGCAGTTACGGGGGGGCAGTCCACGAGCAGTACTTC. This encodes CASSYGGAVHEQYF.

The V gene is TRBV5-1, the J gene TRBJ2-7; D is uncertain. The germline V gene has CDR1 SGHRS and CDR2 YFSETQ. CDR3 size: 15 residues. V was cut by 2 bases and J by 7 bases, with 19 bases left in between. CDR3 amino acids: CASSLLPGSGLEQYF. The CDR3 nucleotides are TGCGCCAGCAGCTTACTCCCTGGGTCCGGCTTGGAGCAGTACTTC.

The sample holds a few counts of this clonotype. This chain joins TRBV12-3 or TRBV12-4 and TRBJ2-5; D is unresolved. The end of the DNA is better explained by TRBJ2-7, so the J call may be wrong. The CDR3 runs 15 residues. The CDR3 is CASSFEPQISYEQYF. The CDR3, as DNA: TGTGCCAGCAGTTTTGAGCCCCAGATCTCCTACGAGCAGTACTTC.

The chain has TRBV15 and TRBJ1-4; a possible D gene is TRBD1 (6 bases). Looked up from germline, CDR1 is LNHNV and CDR2 is YYDKDF (reference sequence). The V gene lost 3 bases and the J gene lost 7 bases, with 15 bases spanning the gap. This CDR3 spans 15 amino acids. In DNA, the CDR3 is TGTGCCACCAGCAGGGCTAGGGGGATGACTGAAAAACTGTTTTTT. Protein: CATSRARGMTEKLFF. The full variable domain, completed using reference TRBV15 and TRBJ1-4, is DAMVIQNPRYQVTQFGKPVTLSCSQTLNHNVMYWYQQKSSQAPKLLFHYYDKDFNNEADTPDNFQSRRPNTSFCFLDIRSPGLGDTAMYLCATSRARGMTEKLFFGSGTQLSVL.